This entry features one TCR beta chain sequence. This sample is drawn from a study of blood T cell repertoires in COVID-19. Study-wide context: T cells, B-cell-depleted T cells, or PBMCs provided the cDNA or gDNA that served as material.

Trimming at V came to 9 bases and at J to 4 bases, leaving 5 bases not matched to a gene. The CDR3 contains 13 residues. Assignments of participants to cohorts depended upon their own reported clinical history. Recovered status in Cohort 3 required two negative PCRs, clearance, or symptom resolution. Source study methods: The assay estimated nucleated cells by amplifying reference gene primers. Method: immunoSEQ multiplex PCR; TCRdb's copy keeps in-frame clones and lacks some. Clone size and V and J calls were adopted from that table, with D and trimming inferred from the DNA. The sample shows 350,000 or so clones, 92% of them seen only once.

Sequences were obtained from PBMCs or T cells enriched from blood (not recorded which). The chain carries TRBV12-3 or TRBV12-4 and TRBJ2-2, with TRBD1 matching over 7 bases. This receptor was obtained from a woman younger than 45 who had recovered from COVID-19. CDR3: CASKGAPTGELFF. CDR3 nucleotide sequence: TGTGCCAGTAAGGGGGCGCCCACCGGGGAGCTGTTTTTT.